The TCR beta chain under discussion was sequenced for a study of cytomegalovirus exposure and HLA in healthy donors. Researchers ran the PCR with 60 Vbeta and 13 Jbeta primers. Libraries were prepared by immunoSEQ multiplex PCR; TCRdb keeps only in-frame clonotypes and omits some of them. The profile shows about 84,000 clones, approximately 90% of them singletons. The CDR3 contains 16 residues. The V gene end was trimmed by 5 bases and the J gene end by 1 base; junction bases not matched to a gene: 10. Germline CDR1 reads SGHKS; CDR2 reads YYEKEE (reference sequence). Overall study findings and caveats: What a later analysis showed was that several of the most significant clusters appeared linked to common viral pathogens.

On this clone itself: Its antigen is currently unknown.

The sample taken for sequencing was PBMCs. The sequence came from a man aged 18 to 30 in good health and CMV-seronegative. The rearrangement uses TRBV5-5 and TRBJ1-1; 8 nucleotides agree with TRBD1. The CDR3 here is CASRYQTGASNTEAFF. Written as DNA, the CDR3 is TGTGCCAGCAGGTACCAGACAGGGGCCTCGAACACTGAAGCTTTCTTT. Together with reference TRBV5-5 and TRBJ1-1, the CDR3 gives the full variable domain: DAGVTQSPTHLIKTRGQQVTLRCSPISGHKSVSWYQQVLGQGPQFIFQYYEKEERGRGNFPDRFSARQFPNYSSELNVNALLLGDSALYLCASRYQTGASNTEAFFGQGTRLTVV.